This entry concerns a single TCR beta chain. The antigen is not known. This entry belongs to a study of OX40 agonist ivuxolimab in advanced cancers. Study-level background: Each patient was given ivuxolimab into a vein every 2 weeks, at 0.01 to 10 mg/kg. Findings and limits, study-wide: At 0.1 to 3.0 mg/kg and by week 6, CD4+ and CD8+ T cells in the blood had expanded clonally.

Using immunoSEQ multiplex PCR, the repertoire was profiled, and TCRdb retains in-frame clones only, with some absent. The table shows tens of thousands of clones, with roughly three quarters occurring only once. Blood sampling was done at baseline, cycle 4 day 1, and cycle 7 day 1. The sample here was CD4+ or CD8+ T cells sorted from blood, taken in a trial of the OX40 agonist ivuxolimab. The source is an adult with an advanced solid tumor such as melanoma, head and neck, liver or kidney cancer.

The DNA of the CDR3 is TGCGCCAGCAGCTTGAAGGAGGGGTCTGGAAACACCATATATTTT. This encodes CASSLKEGSGNTIYF. The V and J genes are TRBV5-1 and TRBJ1-3; perhaps TRBD1 as D (5 bases). V was shortened by 1 base and J by 1 base, with 9 bases between the two germline ends. CDR1 is SGHRS and CDR2 is YFSETQ in the germline V gene. This CDR3 is built from 15 residues.